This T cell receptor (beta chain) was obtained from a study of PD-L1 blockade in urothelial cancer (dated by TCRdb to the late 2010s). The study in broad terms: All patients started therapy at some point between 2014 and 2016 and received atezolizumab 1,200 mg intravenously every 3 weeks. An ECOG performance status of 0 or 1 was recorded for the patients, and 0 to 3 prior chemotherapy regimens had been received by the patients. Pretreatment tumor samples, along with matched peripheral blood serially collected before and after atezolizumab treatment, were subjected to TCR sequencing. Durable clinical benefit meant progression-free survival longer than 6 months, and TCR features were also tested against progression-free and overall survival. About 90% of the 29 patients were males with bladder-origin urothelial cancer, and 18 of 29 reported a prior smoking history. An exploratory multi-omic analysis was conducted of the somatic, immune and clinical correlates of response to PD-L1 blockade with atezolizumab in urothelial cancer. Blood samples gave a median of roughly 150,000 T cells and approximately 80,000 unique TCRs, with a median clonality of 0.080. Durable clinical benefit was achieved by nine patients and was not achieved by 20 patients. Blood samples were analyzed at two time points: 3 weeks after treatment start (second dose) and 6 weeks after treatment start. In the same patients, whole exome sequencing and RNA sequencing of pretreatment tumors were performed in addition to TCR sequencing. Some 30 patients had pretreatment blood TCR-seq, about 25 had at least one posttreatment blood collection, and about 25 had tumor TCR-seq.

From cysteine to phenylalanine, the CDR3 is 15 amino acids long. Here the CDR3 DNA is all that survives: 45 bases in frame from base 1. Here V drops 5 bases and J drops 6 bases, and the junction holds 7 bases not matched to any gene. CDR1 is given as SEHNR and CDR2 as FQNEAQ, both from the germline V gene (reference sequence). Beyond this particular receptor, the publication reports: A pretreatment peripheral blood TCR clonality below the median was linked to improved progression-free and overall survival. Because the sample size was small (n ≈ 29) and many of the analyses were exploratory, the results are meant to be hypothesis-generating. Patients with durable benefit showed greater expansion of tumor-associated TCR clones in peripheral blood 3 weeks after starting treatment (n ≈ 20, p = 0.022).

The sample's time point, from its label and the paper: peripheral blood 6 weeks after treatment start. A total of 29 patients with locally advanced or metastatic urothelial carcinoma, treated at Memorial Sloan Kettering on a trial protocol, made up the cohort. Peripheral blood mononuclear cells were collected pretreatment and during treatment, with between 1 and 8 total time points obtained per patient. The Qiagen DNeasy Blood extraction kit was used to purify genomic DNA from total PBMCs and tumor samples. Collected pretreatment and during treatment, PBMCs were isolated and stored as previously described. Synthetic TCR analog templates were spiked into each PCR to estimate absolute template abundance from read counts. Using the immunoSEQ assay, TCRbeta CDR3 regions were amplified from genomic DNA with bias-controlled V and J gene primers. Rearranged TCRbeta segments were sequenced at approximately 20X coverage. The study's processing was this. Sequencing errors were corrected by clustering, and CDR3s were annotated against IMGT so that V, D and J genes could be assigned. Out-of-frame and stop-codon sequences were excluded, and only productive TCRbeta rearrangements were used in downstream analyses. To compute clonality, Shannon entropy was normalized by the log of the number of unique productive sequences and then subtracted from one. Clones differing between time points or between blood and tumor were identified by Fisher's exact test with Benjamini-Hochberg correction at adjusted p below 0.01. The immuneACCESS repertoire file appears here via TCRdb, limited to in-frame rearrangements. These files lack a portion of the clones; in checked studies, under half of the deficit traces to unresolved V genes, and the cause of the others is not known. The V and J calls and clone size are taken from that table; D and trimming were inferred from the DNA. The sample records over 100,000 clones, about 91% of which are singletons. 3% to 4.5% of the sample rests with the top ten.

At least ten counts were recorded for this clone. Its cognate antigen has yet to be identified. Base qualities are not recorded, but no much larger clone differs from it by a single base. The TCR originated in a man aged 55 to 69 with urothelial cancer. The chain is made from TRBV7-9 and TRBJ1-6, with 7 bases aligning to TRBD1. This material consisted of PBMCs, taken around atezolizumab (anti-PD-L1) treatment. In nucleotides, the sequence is TGTGCCAGCAGCGTTACCCAGGGGGGTAATTCACCCCTCCACTTT. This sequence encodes CASSVTQGGNSPLHF.